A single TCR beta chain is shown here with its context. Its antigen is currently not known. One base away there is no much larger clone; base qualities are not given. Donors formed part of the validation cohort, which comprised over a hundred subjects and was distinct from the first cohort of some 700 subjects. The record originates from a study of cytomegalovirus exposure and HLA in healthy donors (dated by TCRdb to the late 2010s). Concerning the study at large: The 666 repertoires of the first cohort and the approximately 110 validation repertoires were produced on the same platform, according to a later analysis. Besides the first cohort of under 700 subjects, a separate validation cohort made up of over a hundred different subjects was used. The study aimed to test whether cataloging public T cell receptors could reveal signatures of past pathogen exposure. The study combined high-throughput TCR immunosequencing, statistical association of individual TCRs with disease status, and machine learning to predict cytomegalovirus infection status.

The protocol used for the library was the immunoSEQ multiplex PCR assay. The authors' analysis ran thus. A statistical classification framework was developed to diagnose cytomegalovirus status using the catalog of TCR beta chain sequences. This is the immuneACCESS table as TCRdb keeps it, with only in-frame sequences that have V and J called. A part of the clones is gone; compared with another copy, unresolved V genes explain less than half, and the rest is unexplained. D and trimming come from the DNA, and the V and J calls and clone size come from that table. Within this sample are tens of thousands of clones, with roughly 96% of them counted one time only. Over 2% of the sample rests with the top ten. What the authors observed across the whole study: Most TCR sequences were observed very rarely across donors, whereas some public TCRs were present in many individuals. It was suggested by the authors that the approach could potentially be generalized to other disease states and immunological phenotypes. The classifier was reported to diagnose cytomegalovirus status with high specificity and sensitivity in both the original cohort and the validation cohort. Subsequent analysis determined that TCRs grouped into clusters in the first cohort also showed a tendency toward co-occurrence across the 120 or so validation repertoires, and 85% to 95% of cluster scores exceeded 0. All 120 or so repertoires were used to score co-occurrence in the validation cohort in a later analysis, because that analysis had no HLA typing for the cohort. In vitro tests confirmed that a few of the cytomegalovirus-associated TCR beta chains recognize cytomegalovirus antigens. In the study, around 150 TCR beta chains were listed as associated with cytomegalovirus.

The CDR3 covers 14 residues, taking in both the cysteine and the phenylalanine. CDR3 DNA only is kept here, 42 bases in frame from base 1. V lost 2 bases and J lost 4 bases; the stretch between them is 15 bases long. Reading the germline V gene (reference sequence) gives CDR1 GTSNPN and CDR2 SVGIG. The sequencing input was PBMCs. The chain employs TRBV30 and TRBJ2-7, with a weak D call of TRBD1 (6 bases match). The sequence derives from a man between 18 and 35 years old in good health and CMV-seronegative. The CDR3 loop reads CAWSRQGSSYEQYF. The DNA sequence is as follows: TGTGCCTGGAGTAGGCAGGGGAGTTCGTACGAGCAGTACTTC.